These 16 T cell receptor beta chains came from one sample sequenced in a study of T-cell reconstitution after alpha-beta-depleted transplantation in children. Unique molecular identifiers were incorporated during preparation of the TCRbeta library. In TCRdb, the PCR reads were re-called with MiXCR into one record per CDR3 protein. Altogether 170,000 or so distinct CDR3 sequences are present, 6% to 7% being singletons, with the ten largest covering around 3%. Source: PBMCs from the stem cell graft donor, taken from the stem cell graft. These receptors were obtained from a human donor who donated a stem cell graft to a child with Wiskott-Aldrich syndrome.

This clonotype has a count of ten or more. The junction does not match germline at one end; this may be a read error. This chain links TRBV20-1 with TRBJ2-1; D might be TRBD1 or TRBD2, each matching 5 bases. The CDR3 sequence is 12 residues long. In germline, CDR1 is DFQATT, CDR2 SNEGSKA (reference sequence). This chain's CDR3 is CSARRHRDPVGF. CDR3 DNA sequence: TGCAGTGCTAGACGACACCGGGACCCCGTTGGCTTC.

The chain has TRBV2 and TRBJ2-2; 7 bases agree with TRBD1. Losses at the gene ends were 1 base for V and 2 bases for J; bases not matched to a gene: 1. The germline gives CDR1 SNHLY, CDR2 FYNNEI. The CDR3 has 15 amino acids. The CDR3 DNA reads TGTGCCAGCAGTGAAGACAGGGGTAACACCGGGGAGCTGTTTTTT. Translating gives CASSEDRGNTGELFF.

This clonotype occurred many times. The chain carries TRBV12-3 or TRBV12-4 and TRBJ2-7, with D perhaps given as TRBD1 or TRBD2 (5 bases each). Between the trimmed V and J ends, which lost 4 bases and 6 bases, there was a span of 13 bases. This CDR3 has 13 amino acids. CDR3 amino acids: CASSWRTRGEQYF. The CDR3 nucleotides are TGTGCCAGCAGTTGGCGGACACGGGGCGAGCAGTACTTC.

This clonotype was seen at least ten times. This chain links TRBV18 with TRBJ1-5; TRBD1 agrees at 7 bases. Germline V gene lookup returns CDR1 KGHSH and CDR2 LQKENI. The CDR3 extends over 15 amino acids. Trimming cost V 6 bases and J 5 bases; bases outside gene matches: 10. The CDR3 loop is CASSPGGTVDQPQHF. Written as DNA, the CDR3 is TGTGCCAGCTCCCCCGGGGGGACAGTAGATCAGCCCCAGCATTTT.

Only a few counts were recorded for this clonotype. The chain has TRBV7-9 and TRBJ1-3; D is perhaps TRBD1 (6 bases). The ends were cut back, 4 bases at V and 0 bases at J, with 16 bases in the middle. CDR1 and CDR2 (germline): SEHNR, FQNEAQ (reference sequence). CDR3 length: 17 amino acids. The CDR3 region is CASSSTQGLGSGNTIYF. DNA of the CDR3: TGTGCCAGCAGCTCCACACAGGGACTGGGCTCTGGAAACACCATATATTTT.

This chain links TRBV12-5 with TRBJ1-2; TRBD1 matches at 10 bases. Germline-derived CDR1 and CDR2 are LGHNT and FRNRAP. CDR3 length equals 16 residues. This CDR3 is CVCGSPGQGSEYGYTF. The CDR3 DNA is TGTGTCTGTGGCTCGCCGGGACAGGGGTCAGAATATGGCTACACCTTC.

This clonotype was counted many times. The rearrangement uses TRBV24-1 and TRBJ1-5; D ambiguous. This CDR3 comprises 12 residues. With 4 bases removed from V and 3 bases from J, the gap between germline ends came to 3 bases. The germline gives CDR1 KGHDR, CDR2 SFDVKD. CDR3 nucleotides: TGTGCCACCAGTGACGTCAATCAGCCCCAGCATTTT. Translating it yields CATSDVNQPQHF.

This clonotype was detected only a few times. The V gene is TRBV12-3 or TRBV12-4, the J gene TRBJ2-7; TRBD2 aligns across 7 bases. The CDR3 sequence is 14 residues long. V lost 1 base to trimming and J lost 9 bases; unmatched junction nucleotides: 9. The CDR3 DNA reads as TGTGCCAGCAGTTTAGTGGGCGGGAGTGCGAGGCAGTACTTC. It translates to CASSLVGGSARQYF.

This chain joins TRBV6-2 or TRBV6-3 and TRBJ1-1; D uncertain. The length of the CDR3 is 14 residues. Germline V CDR1 and CDR2: MNHEY, SVGEGT. Trimming removed 5 bases from V and 6 bases from J, with 16 bases in between. In nucleotides, the CDR3 is TGTGCCAGCAGTCACTTAGGGCCCTCGCCTGAAGCTTTCTTT. Translation gives CASSHLGPSPEAFF.

The chain links TRBV5-1 to TRBJ1-3; 9 bases map to TRBD1. The trim removed 3 bases at V and 1 base at J, leaving 11 bases unmatched. The CDR3 consists of 18 residues. CDR1 SGHRS and CDR2 YFSETQ come from the germline V gene. Here the CDR3 reads CASSSTPGQGSSGNTIYF. CDR3 sequence (DNA): TGCGCCAGCAGCTCTACCCCGGGACAGGGAAGTTCTGGAAACACCATATATTTT.

This clonotype was observed at least ten times. The chain joins TRBV20-1 to TRBJ2-3, with 11 bases lining up with TRBD2. There are 15 residues in the CDR3. Germline CDR1 DFQATT, CDR2 SNEGSKA (reference sequence). With 4 bases clipped from V and 2 bases from J, the junction kept 5 bases outside the gene matches. The CDR3 spells CSAITSGGNTDTQYF. The CDR3 DNA follows: TGCAGTGCTATAACTAGCGGGGGTAACACAGATACGCAGTATTTT.

This clonotype was found many times. The J gene is TRBJ2-3, the V gene TRBV5-1; 9 bases are shared with TRBD2. The ends lost 1 base at V and 2 bases at J; junction bases unmatched: 5. Germline V CDR1 and CDR2: SGHRS, YFSETQ. CDR3 size: 16 residues. The CDR3 region is CASSLRRGGTTDTQYF. The CDR3 DNA is TGCGCCAGCAGCTTGAGGCGGGGGGGCACCACAGATACGCAGTATTTT.

V usage is TRBV5-1 and J usage is TRBJ2-2; 7 nucleotides agree with TRBD1. This CDR3 has 19 amino acids. V was pared by 2 bases and J by 0 bases, with 13 bases of the junction left unmatched. CDR1 is SGHRS and CDR2 is YFSETQ in the germline V gene. CDR3 in DNA: TGCGCCAGCAGCTTAGTAACCTTCTACAGGGGTGCGAACACCGGGGAGCTGTTTTTT. This gives the protein CASSLVTFYRGANTGELFF.

As to this clonotype: A much larger clonotype is one base distant, so this may be a read error. V is TRBV5-1 and J is TRBJ1-2; weak D call: TRBD1 (5 bases). The ends were cut back, 4 bases at V and 2 bases at J, with 12 bases in the middle. Germline-derived CDR1 and CDR2 are SGHRS and YFSETQ. This CDR3 comprises 14 residues. DNA for the CDR3: TGCGCCAGCAGCATGGCCACAGGAAACTATGGCTACACCTTC. Translated, it gives CASSMATGNYGYTF.

This clonotype appeared many times. This chain uses TRBV12-3 or TRBV12-4 with TRBJ1-5, with 9 bases fitting TRBD1. With 6 bases clipped from V and 5 bases from J, the junction kept 8 bases outside the gene matches. This CDR3 has 15 amino acids. The CDR3 loop reads CASSLGDREDQPQHF. CDR3 in DNA: TGTGCCAGCAGCCTGGGGGACAGGGAAGATCAGCCCCAGCATTTT.

This clonotype was found many times. The rearrangement links TRBV19 to TRBJ2-3, with D perhaps given as TRBD1 or TRBD2 (5 bases each). Germline-derived CDR1 and CDR2 are LNHDA and SQIVND (reference sequence). The CDR3 consists of 15 residues. V was clipped by 6 bases and J by 2 bases, with 15 bases between them. The DNA for the CDR3 is TGTGCCAGTAGCCGTTTCGGGGCAGACACAGATACGCAGTATTTT. As protein: CASSRFGADTDTQYF.